The 20 T cell receptor beta chains listed next were all sequenced from one sample in a study of T cell repertoires in cytomegalovirus infection. No antigen is known for these receptors. Via MiXCR, TCRdb re-called the reads, giving one row per CDR3 protein. The sample shows around 900,000 distinct CDR3 sequences, less than 40% of them seen only once. Sequences were derived from cultured CD8+ T cells from PBMCs, sampled from culture after CMV antigen stimulation. These receptors originate from a human donor in good health (CMV status not recorded). Some clones in this sample may be carry-over from other donors' samples.

This chain links TRBV15 with TRBJ2-2; 10 positions match TRBD2. Germline CDR1 LNHNV, CDR2 YYDKDF (reference sequence). The V segment lost 1 base and the J segment 3 bases; nucleotides outside the gene matches: 11. There are 19 residues in the CDR3. The chain's CDR3 is CATSRVTLPLAGDTGELFF. CDR3 DNA sequence: TGTGCCACCAGCAGAGTCACCCTTCCTCTAGCGGGGGACACCGGGGAGCTGTTTTTT. The variable domain in full, completed from reference TRBV15 and TRBJ2-2, reads DAMVIQNPRYQVTQFGKPVTLSCSQTLNHNVMYWYQQKSSQAPKLLFHYYDKDFNNEADTPDNFQSRRPNTSFCFLDIRSPGLGDTAMYLCATSRVTLPLAGDTGELFFGEGSRLTVL.

This clonotype was detected a few times. The V and J genes are TRBV6-9 and TRBJ2-1, with TRBD1 matching over 7 bases. Germline loops: CDR1 MNHGY, CDR2 SVAAGI. Trimming removed 10 bases from V and 5 bases from J; junction bases left unmatched: 11. The CDR3 is made up of 14 amino acids. The DNA of the CDR3 is TGTGCCAACTCGTCACCTACAGGGGACAATGAGCAGTTCTTC. Amino acids: CANSSPTGDNEQFF.

This clonotype was counted between two and nine times. The gene calls are TRBV19 and TRBJ2-5, with D perhaps TRBD2 (6 bases). From germline, CDR1 is LNHDA and CDR2 SQIVND (reference sequence). CDR3 length: 15 amino acids. Trimming cost V 6 bases and J 4 bases, with 18 bases left between them. DNA for the CDR3: TGTGCCAGTAGGAATTCGGGGACTTGGAGAGAGACCCAGTACTTC. It yields the protein CASRNSGTWRETQYF.

In this sample, this clonotype turned up a few times. CDR3 residues: CASSLQFSHTDTQYF. The CDR3 DNA is TGTGCCAGTAGTCTACAGTTTTCGCACACAGATACGCAGTATTTT. V and J are TRBV19 and TRBJ2-3; no clear D. This CDR3 is built from 15 residues. V was shortened by 5 bases and J by 2 bases, with 14 bases between the two germline ends. From germline, CDR1 is LNHDA and CDR2 SQIVND (reference sequence).

About this clonotype itself: One end of the junction fails to match germline, which may point to a read error. This rearrangement joins TRBV5-3 to TRBJ1-2; possibly TRBD1 for D (6 bases). TRBV5-3 is flagged as an ORF with uncertain function. The CDR3 extends over 17 amino acids. The chain's CDR3 is CASSDSETGDNYYDYTF. In nucleotides, the CDR3 is TGTGCCAGCAGCGACAGCGAGACAGGAGACAACTACTATGACTACACCTTC.

This clonotype was counted only a few times. The chain employs TRBV27 and TRBJ1-2; possibly TRBD1 for D (5 bases). This CDR3 has 14 amino acids. Per the germline V gene, CDR1 is MNHEY and CDR2 is SMNVEV (reference sequence). Trimming pared 5 bases from V and 3 bases from J, leaving 13 bases between. CDR3 sequence (DNA): TGTGCCAGCAGTCATTTCGGGGGGGACTATGGCTACACCTTC. Residues: CASSHFGGDYGYTF.

This clonotype was counted a few times. The rearrangement joins TRBV19 to TRBJ2-2; possibly TRBD2 for D (6 bases). The germline V and J ends were trimmed by 6 bases and 1 base, with 9 bases remaining between them. Germline CDR1 reads LNHDA; CDR2 reads SQIVND (reference sequence). The CDR3 has 14 amino acids. Here the CDR3 DNA reads TGTGCCAGTAGGTGGGGGGAGAACACCGGGGAGCTGTTTTTT. Translating gives CASRWGENTGELFF.

The sample holds many counts of this clonotype. The gene calls are TRBV12-3 or TRBV12-4 and TRBJ2-1; D might be TRBD1 or TRBD2, each matching 5 bases. Trimming left V 3 bases short and J 7 bases short, with 13 bases between. The CDR3 loop spans 14 amino acids. CDR3 residues: CASSFDGWGNEQFF. DNA of the CDR3: TGTGCCAGCAGTTTCGATGGTTGGGGGAATGAGCAGTTCTTC.

A few counts support this clonotype. At one end the junction does not follow the germline gene, possibly because of a read error. CDR3 bases: TGTGCTAGCAGCTCCCCGGGACAGGGGGTTGAAAAACTGTTTTTT. Translating it yields CASSSPGQGVEKLFF. V is TRBV7-6 and J is TRBJ1-4; 11 bases fit TRBD1. The CDR3 loop spans 15 amino acids. Germline-derived CDR1 and CDR2 are SGHVS and FNYEAQ.

Worth noting for this clonotype: The junction shows a germline mismatch at one end, possibly a read error. The CDR3 bases are TGCAGTGCTAGCCTCGGGAGCACCCGGGATTTCTTC. Its translation is CSASLGSTRDFF. This chain uses TRBV20-1 with TRBJ1-2; D is unresolved. Germline V CDR1 and CDR2: DFQATT, SNEGSKA (reference sequence). The CDR3 covers 12 residues.

The genes are TRBV5-6 and TRBJ2-5; TRBD1 might be the D (5 bases). Per the germline V gene, CDR1 is SGHDT and CDR2 is YYEEEE. The CDR3 is made up of 15 amino acids. Trimming pared 3 bases from V and 4 bases from J, leaving 16 bases between. The CDR3 nucleotides are TGTGCCAGCAGCTCCCTAGGGGCAGGGCGAGAGACCCAGTACTTC. Protein product: CASSSLGAGRETQYF.

The chain couples TRBV27 to TRBJ2-1; D remains unclear. Germline V gives CDR1 MNHEY, CDR2 SMNVEV (reference sequence). The CDR3 length is 16 residues. Trimming pared 6 bases from V and 1 base from J, leaving 16 bases between. The CDR3 DNA follows: TGTGCCAGCAGCATCTCCAGTCCTAATTCCTACAATGAGCAGTTCTTC. The encoded protein is CASSISSPNSYNEQFF.

This clonotype was picked up a small number of times. The J gene is TRBJ1-5, the V gene TRBV6-2 or TRBV6-3; 7 bases map to TRBD1. Trimming took 7 bases from V and 3 from J; bases not matched to a gene: 9. The CDR3 has 15 amino acids. Germline V gene sequence: CDR1 MNHEY, CDR2 SVGEGT. CDR3: CASKPDRKLNQPQHF. The CDR3 DNA follows: TGTGCCAGCAAACCGGACAGGAAACTCAATCAGCCCCAGCATTTT.

This clonotype was recorded a few times. The chain couples TRBV29-1 to TRBJ1-2; TRBD1 might be the D (6 bases). The V and J ends lost 0 bases and 4 bases respectively, with 9 bases between them. CDR3 length: 13 amino acids. Germline assignment: CDR1 SQVTM and CDR2 ANQGSEA. The CDR3, as DNA: TGCAGCGTTGAAGATGGACAGACCTATGGCTACACCTTC. It translates to CSVEDGQTYGYTF.

This chain connects TRBV27 to TRBJ2-7; 7 bases fit TRBD1. After removal of 3 bases from V and 6 bases from J, the junction contained 5 bases not matched to a gene. Per the germline V gene, CDR1 is MNHEY and CDR2 is SMNVEV (reference sequence). The CDR3 sequence is 13 residues long. This CDR3 reads CASSFGTVAEQYF. The CDR3 DNA reads as TGTGCCAGCAGTTTCGGGACAGTCGCCGAGCAGTACTTC.

This clonotype has only a few counts. The chain is built from TRBV28 and TRBJ2-7; either TRBD1 or TRBD2 may fit D (5 bases each). V was trimmed by 4 bases and J by 5 bases, leaving 12 bases between them. CDR3 size: 13 residues. Germline V gene lookup returns CDR1 MDHEN and CDR2 SYDVKM. CDR3 in amino acids: CASSWGRSHEQYV. The DNA for the CDR3 is TGTGCCAGCAGTTGGGGACGGAGCCACGAGCAGTACGTC.

Note on this clonotype: A much larger clone lies one base from this, so it may be a read error. This rearrangement joins TRBV19 to TRBJ1-5; the match to TRBD1 covers 8 bases. This CDR3 region has 18 residues. The V gene's germline CDR1 is LNHDA and CDR2 SQIVND (reference sequence). The junction had 18 bases not matched to a gene; V was cut back by 2 bases and J by 9 bases. The CDR3 coding sequence is TGTGCCAGTAGTATAACCGGACAGGGAGGAATGGTCCGACGGCCCCAGCATTTT. Protein: CASSITGQGGMVRRPQHF.

This clonotype was observed a single time. V gene TRBV20-1 combines with J gene TRBJ2-3; D might be TRBD2 (7 bases). The CDR3 consists of 15 residues. Trimming stripped 1 base from V and 6 bases from J, with 17 bases between. The germline V gene encodes CDR1 DFQATT and CDR2 SNEGSKA (reference sequence). CDR3 nucleotides: TGCAGTGCTAGAGTAAGGGGGGGGGCCCGGGATACGCAGTATTTT. This gives the protein CSARVRGGARDTQYF.

V gene TRBV12-3 or TRBV12-4 combines with J gene TRBJ1-5; D not resolved. Trimming removed 3 bases at V and 4 bases at J, with 13 bases between. The CDR3 consists of 15 residues. The CDR3 bases are TGTGCCAGCAGTTTGTTGGCAGTGGAGAATCAGCCCCAGCATTTT. As protein: CASSLLAVENQPQHF.

V gene TRBV13 combines with J gene TRBJ1-1, with TRBD1 matching over 12 bases. Unmatched junction bases numbered 9, after V lost 5 bases and J lost 2 bases. Germline lookup yields CDR1 PRHDT and CDR2 FYEKMQ (reference sequence). The CDR3 has 17 amino acids. CDR3: CASSAPGQGAANTEAFF. The CDR3 nucleotides are TGTGCCAGCAGCGCACCGGGACAGGGGGCAGCCAACACTGAAGCTTTCTTT.